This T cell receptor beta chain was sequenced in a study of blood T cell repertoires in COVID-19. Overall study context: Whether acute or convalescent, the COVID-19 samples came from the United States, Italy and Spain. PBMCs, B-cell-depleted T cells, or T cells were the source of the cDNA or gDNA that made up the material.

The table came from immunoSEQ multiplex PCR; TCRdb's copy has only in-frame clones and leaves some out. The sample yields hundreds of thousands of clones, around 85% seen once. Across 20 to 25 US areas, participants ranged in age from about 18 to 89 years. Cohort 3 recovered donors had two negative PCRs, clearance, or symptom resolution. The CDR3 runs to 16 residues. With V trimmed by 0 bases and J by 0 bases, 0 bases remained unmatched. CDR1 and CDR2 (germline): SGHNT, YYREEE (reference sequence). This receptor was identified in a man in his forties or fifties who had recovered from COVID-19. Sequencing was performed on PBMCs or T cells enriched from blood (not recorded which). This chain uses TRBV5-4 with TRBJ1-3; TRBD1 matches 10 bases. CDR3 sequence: CASSLGTGGSGNTIYF. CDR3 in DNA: TGTGCCAGCAGCTTGGGGACAGGGGGCTCTGGAAACACCATATATTTT.